This passage covers 26 T cell receptor beta chains from one sample sequenced in a study of beta chain features in type 1 diabetes. Expressed TCRB transcripts were sequenced because the entire RNA isolate underwent reverse transcription. Libraries were prepared by immunoSEQ multiplex PCR; TCRdb keeps only in-frame clonotypes and omits some of them. There are 60,000 or so clones in the sample; around three fifths occur only once, and roughly 2.4% lies in the top ten. The sequencing sample was made of Tregs from blood. All receptors come from a woman under 30 in good health.

This chain connects TRBV10-3 to TRBJ2-1; maybe TRBD1 (5 bases). Germline-derived CDR1 and CDR2 are ENHRY and SYGVKD. V was cut by 3 bases and J by 7 bases, with 16 bases left in between. The CDR3 totals 15 residues. The CDR3 region is CAISEVRKGSNEQFF. The CDR3 DNA sequence: TGTGCCATCAGTGAAGTACGAAAGGGGTCAAATGAGCAGTTCTTC.

The chain links TRBV2 to TRBJ2-3; maybe TRBD1 (6 bases). The germline CDR1 and CDR2 sequences are SNHLY and FYNNEI. V was trimmed by 5 bases and J by 2 bases, leaving 11 bases between them. The CDR3 has 14 residues. CDR3 DNA: TGTGCCAGCAGTATGGACAGACTCACAGATACGCAGTATTTT. It codes for CASSMDRLTDTQYF.

This chain uses TRBV7-3 with TRBJ1-1, with a tentative D call TRBD1 (6 bases). The CDR3 sequence is 14 residues long. Germline CDR1 is SGHTA and CDR2 is FQGTGA. Trimming took 6 bases from V and 5 from J, leaving 16 bases between them. The CDR3, as DNA: TGTGCCAGCAGTACAGGGATAGGAGAGACTGAAGCTTTCTTT. Translation gives CASSTGIGETEAFF.

The V call is TRBV7-8, the J call TRBJ2-2, with 11 bases fitting TRBD1. This CDR3 is 17 amino acids long. CDR1 is SGHVS, CDR2 FQNEAQ, per germline. V shed 3 bases, J shed 6 bases, and the junction held 9 bases outside the gene matches. CDR3 sequence: CASSFSVGQGVSGELFF. The CDR3 DNA reads as TGTGCCAGCAGCTTCTCAGTGGGACAGGGGGTATCCGGGGAGCTGTTTTTT.

The chain recombines TRBV27 with TRBJ1-5; 7 nucleotides agree with TRBD1. The CDR3 spans 13 residues. Germline V gene sequence: CDR1 MNHEY, CDR2 SMNVEV (reference sequence). After removal of 6 bases from V and 6 bases from J, the junction contained 5 bases not matched to a gene. CDR3 sequence: CASSRTGAQPQHF. The CDR3 nucleotides are TGTGCCAGCAGCCGGACAGGTGCTCAGCCCCAGCATTTT.

The rearrangement joins TRBV5-1 to TRBJ2-1, with D tentatively TRBD2 (5 bases). The V end lost 4 bases, the J end lost 0 bases, and 17 bases lay between the germline ends. The length of the CDR3 is 17 residues. Germline V lookup: CDR1 SGHRS, CDR2 YFSETQ. The CDR3 spells CASSRRLTRSSYNEQFF. The CDR3 nucleotides read TGCGCCAGCAGCCGGAGGTTGACACGTAGCTCCTACAATGAGCAGTTCTTC.

The rearrangement links TRBV18 to TRBJ2-1; 11 nucleotides agree with TRBD1. Germline V gives CDR1 KGHSH, CDR2 LQKENI. Trimming took 7 bases from V and 3 from J; bases not matched to a gene: 5. The CDR3 is made up of 15 amino acids. For the CDR3, the DNA is TGTGCCAGCTACACCGGGACAGGGGGCTACAATGAGCAGTTCTTC. Translating gives CASYTGTGGYNEQFF.

V gene TRBV6-5 combines with J gene TRBJ1-6; D unclear. The CDR3 totals 12 residues. The ends were cut back, 6 bases at V and 9 bases at J, with 9 bases in the middle. Germline CDR1 and CDR2: MNHEY and SVGAGI. The CDR3 nucleotides are TGTGCCAGCAGCTACCGAGGTTCACCCCTCCACTTT. It is translated as CASSYRGSPLHF.

DNA of the CDR3: TGCGCCAGCAGCCAAGACGGGGTGTACGGCTACACCTTC. It encodes CASSQDGVYGYTF. The chain couples TRBV4-1 to TRBJ1-2; D remains ambiguous. The CDR3 has 13 amino acids. Looked up from germline, CDR1 is MGHRA and CDR2 is YSYEKL. The V end was cut by 0 bases, the J end by 8 bases, with 10 bases between.

The J gene is TRBJ2-1, the V gene TRBV11-2, with TRBD2 matching over 11 bases. CDR1 is SGHAT and CDR2 is FQNNGV in the germline V gene. Losses at the gene ends were 5 bases for V and 2 bases for J; bases not matched to a gene: 2. The CDR3 has 15 residues. CDR3 in DNA: TGTGCCAGCAGCCTTAGCGGGGGGGCCTACAATGAGCAGTTCTTC. Encoded protein: CASSLSGGAYNEQFF.

The chain combines TRBV18 with TRBJ2-7; 9 bases map to TRBD2. Per germline, CDR1 KGHSH and CDR2 LQKENI. The CDR3 loop spans 19 amino acids. The ends lost 3 bases at V and 0 bases at J; junction bases unmatched: 15. This chain's CDR3 is CASSPRPRSSGGVSYEQYF. The CDR3 nucleotides read TGTGCCAGCTCACCCCGCCCCCGTAGTAGCGGGGGAGTCTCCTACGAGCAGTACTTC.

The V and J genes are TRBV30 and TRBJ2-1; TRBD1 matches 8 bases. The J segment lost 8 bases and the V segment lost 4 bases, leaving 4 bases of the junction unmatched. CDR3 length equals 12 residues. The germline V gene has CDR1 GTSNPN and CDR2 SVGIG (reference sequence). CDR3 DNA sequence: TGTGCCTGGAAACCGACAGGGGATGAGCAGTTCTTC. It encodes CAWKPTGDEQFF.

V gene TRBV7-2 combines with J gene TRBJ2-3; tentative D call: TRBD2 (5 bases). The CDR3 extends over 13 amino acids. Germline values: CDR1 SGHTA, CDR2 FQGNSA. V lost 6 bases, J lost 0 bases, and 7 bases lay in between. As DNA, the CDR3 is TGTGCCAGCAGGGCGGGCAGCACAGATACGCAGTATTTT. Its translation is CASRAGSTDTQYF.

The V gene is TRBV7-3, the J gene TRBJ1-6; D is perhaps TRBD1 (5 bases). CDR1 is SGHTA, CDR2 FQGTGA, per germline. V was clipped by 5 bases and J by 8 bases, with 13 bases between them. The CDR3 sequence is 14 residues long. CDR3 nucleotide sequence: TGTGCCAGCAGCCGGGGACTGCTCGATTCACCCCTCCACTTT. Its protein is CASSRGLLDSPLHF.

The chain joins TRBV6-5 to TRBJ1-2; 8 bases line up with TRBD1. CDR3 length equals 14 residues. The V segment lost 6 bases and the J segment 9 bases; nucleotides outside the gene matches: 12. Germline assignment: CDR1 MNHEY and CDR2 SVGAGI. This chain's CDR3 is CASSRPGTGRSYTF. CDR3 bases: TGTGCCAGCAGCCGACCTGGGACAGGAAGGAGCTACACCTTC.

The rearrangement links TRBV5-1 to TRBJ2-7; 7 bases align to TRBD1. The J segment lost 3 bases and the V segment lost 2 bases, leaving 5 bases of the junction unmatched. Germline V CDR1 and CDR2: SGHRS, YFSETQ. The length of the CDR3 is 14 residues. In DNA, the CDR3 is TGCGCCAGCAGCTTAGGGGCAGGGGGCTACGAGCAGTACTTC. Amino acid sequence: CASSLGAGGYEQYF. The full variable domain, completed using reference TRBV5-1 and TRBJ2-7, is KAGVTQTPRYLIKTRGQQVTLSCSPISGHRSVSWYQQTPGQGLQFLFEYFSETQRNKGNFPGRFSGRQFSNSRSEMNVSTLELGDSALYLCASSLGAGGYEQYFGPGTRLTVT.

This sequence joins TRBV4-3 and TRBJ2-7; 9 nucleotides line up with TRBD1. CDR3 length: 16 amino acids. Germline CDR1 and CDR2: LGHNA and YSLEER. Trimming took 0 bases from V and 4 from J; bases not matched to a gene: 7. The CDR3 protein is CASSQDLGTGRYEQYF. As DNA, the CDR3 is TGCGCCAGCAGCCAAGATCTTGGGACAGGGAGATACGAGCAGTACTTC.

The CDR3 DNA is TGTGCCATCAGTGAGTCGGGACTTCTGAACACCGGGGAGCTGTTTTTT. It yields the protein CAISESGLLNTGELFF. The gene calls are TRBV10-3 and TRBJ2-2, with D possibly TRBD2 on 6 matching bases. Germline CDR1 and CDR2: ENHRY and SYGVKD. V was trimmed by 0 bases and J by 1 base, leaving 9 bases between them. CDR3 length: 16 amino acids.

The J gene is TRBJ2-2, the V gene TRBV6-1, with a weak D call TRBD2 (6 bases). Per the germline V gene, CDR1 is MNHNS and CDR2 is SASEGT. The CDR3 is 14 residues long. Trimming took 6 bases from V and 7 from J, leaving 15 bases between them. The CDR3 DNA reads as TGTGCCAGCAGGACTAGACGGCTCGGCGGGGAGCTGTTTTTT. This translates into CASRTRRLGGELFF.

This clone was counted only a few times. The chain combines TRBV11-2 with TRBJ2-1; D is unclear. The V end was cut by 1 base, the J end by 0 bases, with 7 bases between. The CDR3 extends over 15 amino acids. Germline V gene lookup returns CDR1 SGHAT and CDR2 FQNNGV. CDR3 region: CASSLVRDSYNEQFF. CDR3 coding DNA: TGTGCCAGCAGCTTAGTGCGAGACTCCTACAATGAGCAGTTCTTC.

J is TRBJ1-3 and V is TRBV7-2; a weak D match, TRBD1 (5 bases). CDR1 is SGHTA and CDR2 is FQGNSA in the germline V gene. CDR3 size: 14 residues. V dropped 4 bases and J dropped 2 bases, with 9 bases sitting between them. The CDR3 coding sequence is TGTGCCAGCAGCTCCAGGGTTACTGGAAACACCATATATTTT. This gives the protein CASSSRVTGNTIYF.

This clone was seen ten or more times. This chain uses TRBV7-2 with TRBJ1-6, with D hard to call. V was pared by 2 bases and J by 5 bases, with 4 bases between. CDR3 length equals 13 residues. The V gene's germline CDR1 is SGHTA and CDR2 FQGNSA. The CDR3 here is CASSLNNNSPLHF. The CDR3 coding sequence is TGTGCCAGCAGCTTAAATAATAATTCACCCCTCCACTTT.

CDR3 DNA: TGTGCCAGCTCACCACCGGGACTCAAGGGGAGCACCGGGGAGCTGTTTTTT. Its protein is CASSPPGLKGSTGELFF. V and J are TRBV18 and TRBJ2-2, with a weak D call TRBD2 (6 bases). The CDR3 is 17 amino acids. Germline V gene sequence: CDR1 KGHSH, CDR2 LQKENI. Trimming pared 0 bases from V and 4 bases from J, leaving 15 bases between.

V gene TRBV5-6 combines with J gene TRBJ2-7, with 8 bases matching TRBD2. CDR1 SGHDT and CDR2 YYEEEE come from the germline V gene. The CDR3 length is 14 residues. The junction had 3 bases not matched to a gene; V was cut back by 1 base and J by 3 bases. The CDR3 loop reads CASSLRGGLYEQYF. In nucleotides, the CDR3 is TGTGCCAGCAGCTTGCGGGGGGGCCTCTACGAGCAGTACTTC.

This clone was seen only a few times. V and J are TRBV5-6 and TRBJ1-1, with D perhaps matching TRBD1 (6 bases). The germline CDR1 and CDR2 sequences are SGHDT and YYEEEE. This CDR3 contains 14 residues. V lost 3 bases and J lost 2, with 11 bases in between. This chain's CDR3 is CASSWPTGNTEAFF. DNA of the CDR3: TGTGCCAGCAGCTGGCCGACAGGTAACACTGAAGCTTTCTTT. Using reference TRBV5-6 and TRBJ1-1 for the parts outside the CDR3, the full variable domain is DAGVTQSPTHLIKTRGQQVTLRCSPKSGHDTVSWYQQALGQGPQFIFQYYEEEERQRGNFPDRFSGHQFPNYSSELNVNALLLGDSALYLCASSWPTGNTEAFFGQGTRLTVV.

V is TRBV11-1 and J is TRBJ1-2; weak D call: TRBD1 (6 bases). Deletions cut 3 bases from V and 4 bases from J, with 9 bases between. The germline CDR1 and CDR2 sequences are SGHAT and FQDESV (reference sequence). The CDR3 length is 13 residues. CDR3 bases: TGTGCCAGCAGCTTGGGGGCCGCCTATGGCTACACCTTC. This encodes CASSLGAAYGYTF.